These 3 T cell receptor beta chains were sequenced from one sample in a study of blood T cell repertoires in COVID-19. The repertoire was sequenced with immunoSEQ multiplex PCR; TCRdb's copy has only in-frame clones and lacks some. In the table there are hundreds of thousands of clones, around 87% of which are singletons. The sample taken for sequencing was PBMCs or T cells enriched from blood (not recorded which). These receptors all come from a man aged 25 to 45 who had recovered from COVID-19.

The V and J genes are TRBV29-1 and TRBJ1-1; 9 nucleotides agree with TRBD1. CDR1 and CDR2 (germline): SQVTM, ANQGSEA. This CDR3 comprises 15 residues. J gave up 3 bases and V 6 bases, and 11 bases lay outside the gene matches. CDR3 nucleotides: TGCAGCGTGCCTCGGACAGGGGCCGGGGACACTGAAGCTTTCTTT. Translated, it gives CSVPRTGAGDTEAFF.

In DNA form, the CDR3 reads TGTGCCAGTAGTATATTTGCGGGAGAGACCCAGTACTTC. Translated: CASSIFAGETQYF. The gene calls are TRBV19 and TRBJ2-5; tentatively, D is TRBD2 (5 bases). Between the trimmed V and J ends, which lost 2 bases and 4 bases, there was a span of 8 bases. Germline-derived CDR1 and CDR2 are LNHDA and SQIVND (reference sequence). The CDR3 extends over 13 amino acids.

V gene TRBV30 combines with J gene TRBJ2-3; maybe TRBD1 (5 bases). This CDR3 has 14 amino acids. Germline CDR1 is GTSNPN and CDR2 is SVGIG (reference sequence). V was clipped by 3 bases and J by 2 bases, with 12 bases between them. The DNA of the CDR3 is TGTGCCTGGAGCCTGACAGACCACACAGATACGCAGTATTTT. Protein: CAWSLTDHTDTQYF.